This TCR beta chain was recorded in a study of cytomegalovirus exposure and HLA in healthy donors. Turning to the study itself: Earlier results showed approximately 110 million unique TCR beta sequences derived from 150 million to 200 million T cells.

Study-wide results and limits: Researchers counted 180 or so TCR beta chains as cytomegalovirus-associated.

This clone was observed a handful of times. Its specificity is not known. The PCR was carried out with 60 Vbeta primers and 13 Jbeta primers. Produced via immunoSEQ multiplex PCR; TCRdb's table is partial and in-frame only. Of approximately 79,000 clones in the sample, under 85% are singletons; the top ten hold around 2.1%. CDR3 size: 14 residues. The germline V and J ends were trimmed by 7 bases and 0 bases, with 12 bases remaining between them. Germline V gives CDR1 ENHRY, CDR2 SYGVKD. The chain combines TRBV10-3 with TRBJ1-1; unclear D gene. The sample comprised PBMCs. The TCR originated in a boy aged 5 to 17 in good health and CMV-seronegative. The CDR3 sequence: CAINWAGLNTEAFF. The CDR3 bases are TGTGCCATCAATTGGGCAGGCCTGAACACTGAAGCTTTCTTT.